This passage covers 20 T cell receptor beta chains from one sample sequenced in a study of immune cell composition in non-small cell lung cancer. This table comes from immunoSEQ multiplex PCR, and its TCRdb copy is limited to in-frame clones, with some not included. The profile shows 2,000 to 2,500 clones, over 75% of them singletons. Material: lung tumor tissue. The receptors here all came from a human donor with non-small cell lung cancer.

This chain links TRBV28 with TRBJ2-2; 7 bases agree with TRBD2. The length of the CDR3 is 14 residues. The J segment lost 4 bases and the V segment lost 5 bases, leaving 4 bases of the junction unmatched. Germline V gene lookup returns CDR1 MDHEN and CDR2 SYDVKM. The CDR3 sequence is CASSPGGGTGELFF. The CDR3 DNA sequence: TGTGCCAGCAGTCCAGGCGGGGGCACCGGGGAGCTGTTTTTT. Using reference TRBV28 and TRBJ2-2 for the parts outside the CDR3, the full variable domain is DVKVTQSSRYLVKRTGEKVFLECVQDMDHENMFWYRQDPGLGLRLIYFSYDVKMKEKGDIPEGYSVSREKKERFSLILESASTNQTSMYLCASSPGGGTGELFFGEGSRLTVL.

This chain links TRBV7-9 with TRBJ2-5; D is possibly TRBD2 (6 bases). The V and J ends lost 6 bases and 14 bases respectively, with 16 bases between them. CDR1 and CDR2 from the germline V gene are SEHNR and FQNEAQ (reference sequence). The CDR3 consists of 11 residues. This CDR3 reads CASSLTRMSYF. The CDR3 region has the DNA TGTGCCAGCAGTTTGACTAGAATGTCTTACTTC.

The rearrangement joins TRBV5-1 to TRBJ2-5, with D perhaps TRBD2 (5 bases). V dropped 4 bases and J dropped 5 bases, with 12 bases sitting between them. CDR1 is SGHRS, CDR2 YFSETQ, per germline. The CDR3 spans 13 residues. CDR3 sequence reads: CASSQGPGETQYF. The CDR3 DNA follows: TGCGCCAGCAGCCAAGGGCCGGGGGAGACCCAGTACTTC.

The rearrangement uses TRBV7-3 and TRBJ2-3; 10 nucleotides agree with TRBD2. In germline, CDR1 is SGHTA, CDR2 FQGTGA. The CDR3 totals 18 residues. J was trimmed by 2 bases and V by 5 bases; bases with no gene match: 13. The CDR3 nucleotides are TGTGCCAGCAGCCCACTTCCCCTGACTAGCGGGCACACAGATACGCAGTATTTT. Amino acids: CASSPLPLTSGHTDTQYF.

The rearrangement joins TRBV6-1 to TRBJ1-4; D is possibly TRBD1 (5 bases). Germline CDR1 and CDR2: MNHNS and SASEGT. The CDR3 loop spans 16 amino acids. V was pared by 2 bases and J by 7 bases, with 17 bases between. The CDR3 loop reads CASSEIPPGSGEKLFF. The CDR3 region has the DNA TGTGCCAGCAGTGAAATCCCTCCAGGGTCGGGTGAAAAACTGTTTTTT.

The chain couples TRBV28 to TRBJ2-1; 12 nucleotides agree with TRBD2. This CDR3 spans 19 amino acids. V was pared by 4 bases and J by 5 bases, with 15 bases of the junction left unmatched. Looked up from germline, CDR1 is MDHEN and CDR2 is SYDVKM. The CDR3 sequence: CASSSPLGLAGGPHNEQFF. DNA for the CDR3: TGTGCCAGCAGTTCCCCCCTCGGGCTAGCGGGGGGGCCCCACAATGAGCAGTTCTTC.

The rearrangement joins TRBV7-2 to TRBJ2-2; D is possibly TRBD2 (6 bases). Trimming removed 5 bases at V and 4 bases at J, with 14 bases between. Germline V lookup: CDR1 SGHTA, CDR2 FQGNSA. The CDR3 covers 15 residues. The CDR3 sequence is CASSRGGAVTGELFF. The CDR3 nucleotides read TGTGCCAGCAGCCGAGGAGGGGCCGTCACCGGGGAGCTGTTTTTT.

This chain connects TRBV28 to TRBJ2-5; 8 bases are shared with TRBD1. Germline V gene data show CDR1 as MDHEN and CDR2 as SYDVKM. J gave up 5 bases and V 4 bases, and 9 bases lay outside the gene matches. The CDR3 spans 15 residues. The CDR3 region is CASSSSTGGRETQYF. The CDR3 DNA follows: TGTGCCAGCAGTTCCTCAACAGGGGGTCGGGAGACCCAGTACTTC. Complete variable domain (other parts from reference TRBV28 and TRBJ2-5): DVKVTQSSRYLVKRTGEKVFLECVQDMDHENMFWYRQDPGLGLRLIYFSYDVKMKEKGDIPEGYSVSREKKERFSLILESASTNQTSMYLCASSSSTGGRETQYFGPGTRLLVL.

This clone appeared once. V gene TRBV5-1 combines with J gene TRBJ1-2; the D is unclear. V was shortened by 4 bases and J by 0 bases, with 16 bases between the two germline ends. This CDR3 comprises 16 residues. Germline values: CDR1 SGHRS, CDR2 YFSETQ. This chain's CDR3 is CASSPTGVPSNYGYTF. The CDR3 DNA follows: TGCGCCAGCAGCCCCACCGGAGTTCCTTCTAACTATGGCTACACCTTC.

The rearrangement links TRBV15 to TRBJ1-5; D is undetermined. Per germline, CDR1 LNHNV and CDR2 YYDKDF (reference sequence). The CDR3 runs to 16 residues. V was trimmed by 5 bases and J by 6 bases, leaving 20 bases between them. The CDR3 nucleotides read TGTGCCACCAGCTCAGGAGAACGGAGCGGCGGTCAGCCCCAGCATTTT. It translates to CATSSGERSGGQPQHF.

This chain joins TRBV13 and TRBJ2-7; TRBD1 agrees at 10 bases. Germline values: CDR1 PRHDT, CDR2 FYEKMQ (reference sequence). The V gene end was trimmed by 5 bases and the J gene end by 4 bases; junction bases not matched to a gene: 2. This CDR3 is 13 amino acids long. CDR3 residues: CASSRQGAYEQYF. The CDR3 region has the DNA TGTGCCAGCAGCCGACAGGGGGCGTACGAGCAGTACTTC.

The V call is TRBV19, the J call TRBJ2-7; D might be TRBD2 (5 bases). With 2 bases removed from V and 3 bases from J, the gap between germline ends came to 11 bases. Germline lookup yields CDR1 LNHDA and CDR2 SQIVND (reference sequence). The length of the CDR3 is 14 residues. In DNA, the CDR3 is TGTGCCAGTAGTATAAGCGGCGAACTCTACGAGCAGTACTTC. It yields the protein CASSISGELYEQYF.

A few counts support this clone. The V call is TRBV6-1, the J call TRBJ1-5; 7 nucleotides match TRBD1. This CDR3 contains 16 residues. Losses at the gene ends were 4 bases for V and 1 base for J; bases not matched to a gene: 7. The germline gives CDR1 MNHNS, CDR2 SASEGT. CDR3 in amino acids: CASSASTGSSNQPQHF. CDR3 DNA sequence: TGTGCCAGCAGTGCGTCGACAGGGTCCAGCAATCAGCCCCAGCATTTT.

The CDR3 DNA reads TGTGCCAGCAGTGACAACAGGGGGCTGGAAGCTTTCTTT. Its translation is CASSDNRGLEAFF. The rearrangement links TRBV6-6 to TRBJ1-1; TRBD1 matches 9 bases. The junction had 6 bases not matched to a gene; V was cut back by 5 bases and J by 8 bases. There are 13 residues in the CDR3. CDR1 is MNHNY, CDR2 SVGAGI, per germline (reference sequence).

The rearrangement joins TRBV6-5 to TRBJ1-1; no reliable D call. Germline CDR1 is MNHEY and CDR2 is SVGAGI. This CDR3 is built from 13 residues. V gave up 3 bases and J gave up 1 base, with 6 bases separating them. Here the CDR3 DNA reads TGTGCCAGCAGTTATTTCGGGAACACTGAAGCTTTCTTT. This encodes CASSYFGNTEAFF.

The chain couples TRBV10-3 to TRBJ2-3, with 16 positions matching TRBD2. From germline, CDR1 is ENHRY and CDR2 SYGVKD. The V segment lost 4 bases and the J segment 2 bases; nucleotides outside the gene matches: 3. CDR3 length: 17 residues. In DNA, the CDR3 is TGTGCCATCAGTGGGGGGACTAGCGGGGGGGCCACAGATACGCAGTATTTT. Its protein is CAISGGTSGGATDTQYF.

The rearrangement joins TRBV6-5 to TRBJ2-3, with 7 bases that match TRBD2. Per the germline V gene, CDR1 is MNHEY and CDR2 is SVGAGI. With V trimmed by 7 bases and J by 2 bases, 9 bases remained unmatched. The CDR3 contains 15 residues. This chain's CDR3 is CASTQAGNPTDTQYF. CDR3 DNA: TGTGCCAGCACCCAAGCGGGGAACCCCACAGATACGCAGTATTTT.

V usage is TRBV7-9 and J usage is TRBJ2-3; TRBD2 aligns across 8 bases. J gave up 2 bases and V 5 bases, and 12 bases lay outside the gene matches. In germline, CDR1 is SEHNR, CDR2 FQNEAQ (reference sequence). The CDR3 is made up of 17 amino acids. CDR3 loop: CASSLTGTRTFTDTQYF. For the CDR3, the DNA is TGTGCCAGCAGCCTCACCGGGACTAGGACGTTCACAGATACGCAGTATTTT.

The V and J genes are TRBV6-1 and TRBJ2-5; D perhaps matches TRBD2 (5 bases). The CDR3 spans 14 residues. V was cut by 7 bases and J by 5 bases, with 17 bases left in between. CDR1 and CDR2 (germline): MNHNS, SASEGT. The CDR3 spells CASIERAREETQYF. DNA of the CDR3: TGTGCCAGCATAGAAAGGGCAAGGGAGGAGACCCAGTACTTC.

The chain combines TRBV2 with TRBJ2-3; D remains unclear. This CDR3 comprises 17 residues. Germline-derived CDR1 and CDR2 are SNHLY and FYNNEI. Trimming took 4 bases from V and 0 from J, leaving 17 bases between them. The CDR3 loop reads CASSAPLTAASTDTQYF. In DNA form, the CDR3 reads TGTGCCAGCAGTGCCCCTCTAACGGCGGCTAGCACAGATACGCAGTATTTT.